Listed below are T cell receptor beta chains from one sample, sequenced in a study of T-cell memory formation after mild COVID-19. TCRdb reanalysed the 5' RACE reads using MiXCR and keeps one entry per CDR3 protein. This sample carries fewer than 500,000 distinct CDR3 sequences, roughly 25% of them seen once, and the ten largest clones take around 12%. Sample: PBMCs or a T cell subset sorted from them (not recorded which). Every receptor here comes from an adult woman who had mild COVID-19 (a few samples of this study predate the infection). Cell type and time point are not known. Each CDR3 is given with its conserved first and last residue. A D gene is named only where the DNA matches it firmly. Some rows mark clone size as missing; the rest say once, few, many or name a class of expanded clone.

j_call d_call clone_size v_call cdr3_nt cdr3_aa
TRBJ2-2 . few TRBV11-2 TGTGCCAGCAGCTGGGCTTACACCGGGGAGCTGTTTTTT CASSWAYTGELFF
TRBJ2-3 TRBD2 few TRBV6-2/TRBV6-3 TGTGCCAGCAGTAGGACTAGCGGTCATGGGTATACGCAGTATTTT CASSRTSGHGYTQYF
TRBJ1-6 . few TRBV4-1 TGCGCCAGCAGCCAACTTCTGACCCATCCCCTCCACTTT CASSQLLTHPLHF
TRBJ2-7 . . TRBV29-1 TGCAGCGTTGTCATCCCGGGACACCCTAGGGAGCAGTACTTC CSVVIPGHPREQYF
TRBJ2-1 TRBD1 . TRBV11-2 TGTGCCAGCAGCACCGACAGAAGAGGACAGGGGGCATTCAATGAGCAGTTCTTC CASSTDRRGQGAFNEQFF
TRBJ2-2 TRBD1 few TRBV25-1 TGTGCCAGCAGAGCGGACAGGGGGAACACCGGGGAGCTGTTTTTT CASRADRGNTGELFF
TRBJ1-1 . few TRBV5-6 TGTGCCAGCAGCCGGGGCAGGTATACGAACACTGAAGCTTTCTTT CASSRGRYTNTEAFF
TRBJ2-1 . . TRBV5-1 TGCGCCAGCAGAGGGTCCCAGGGCCCGGGTCCGCAGTTCTTC CASRGSQGPGPQFF
TRBJ2-5 . . TRBV18 TGTGCCAGCTCACCGGACATTCAAGAGACCCAGTACTTC CASSPDIQETQYF
TRBJ1-1 . . TRBV5-1 TGCGCCAGCAGCTGGACGGACGGACGGAACACTGAAGCTTTCTTT CASSWTDGRNTEAFF
TRBJ2-1 TRBD2 few TRBV20-1 TGCAGTGCTAGAGAACCGGGACTAGCGGCCTACAATGAGCAGTTCTTC CSAREPGLAAYNEQFF
TRBJ2-5 . . TRBV9 TGTGCCAGCAGCGTACAGGGCGGAGGGAGGGAGACCCAGTACTTC CASSVQGGGRETQYF
TRBJ2-1 TRBD2 few TRBV5-1 TGCGCCAGCAGCTTGGTAACCAGGGAGGGGCTCTACAATGAGCAGTTCTTC CASSLVTREGLYNEQFF
TRBJ1-2 . . TRBV6-5 TGTGCCAGCAGGGGGACGGAGGACTATGGCTACACCTTC CASRGTEDYGYTF
TRBJ2-3 TRBD2 many TRBV5-1 TGCGCCAGCAGCTTGTTAGCGGGGGGGCCGACAGATACGCAGTATTTT CASSLLAGGPTDTQYF
TRBJ1-1 . . TRBV23-1 TGCGCCAGCAGTCAATCGTGCAGGGGCCCCTACGCTGAAGCTTTCTTT CASSQSCRGPYAEAFF
TRBJ2-1 . . TRBV6-2/TRBV6-3 TGTGCCAGCAGTTACCATTCGGGCGTAGGACACCTCTCCTACAATGAGCAGTTCTTC CASSYHSGVGHLSYNEQFF
TRBJ2-1 . . TRBV9 TGTGCCAGCAGCGCCCCGTACGGGGATGAGCAGTTCTTC CASSAPYGDEQFF
TRBJ2-7 TRBD2 . TRBV6-1 TGTGCCAGCAGTGTCTGGACTAGCGGAAACTCCTACGAGCAGTACTTC CASSVWTSGNSYEQYF
TRBJ1-2 . . TRBV12-3/TRBV12-4 TGTGCCAGCAGGCCTGGGCAGGGAGGGAACTATGGCTACACCTTC CASRPGQGGNYGYTF
TRBJ1-4 . . TRBV5-1 TGCGCCAGCAGCTTGGGGGGGCATTCTGAAGAAAAACTGTTTTTT CASSLGGHSEEKLFF
TRBJ2-7 . . TRBV29-1 TGCAGCGTTGTCCCAAGGAAGGTAGACAGTACCTACGAGCAGTACTTC CSVVPRKVDSTYEQYF